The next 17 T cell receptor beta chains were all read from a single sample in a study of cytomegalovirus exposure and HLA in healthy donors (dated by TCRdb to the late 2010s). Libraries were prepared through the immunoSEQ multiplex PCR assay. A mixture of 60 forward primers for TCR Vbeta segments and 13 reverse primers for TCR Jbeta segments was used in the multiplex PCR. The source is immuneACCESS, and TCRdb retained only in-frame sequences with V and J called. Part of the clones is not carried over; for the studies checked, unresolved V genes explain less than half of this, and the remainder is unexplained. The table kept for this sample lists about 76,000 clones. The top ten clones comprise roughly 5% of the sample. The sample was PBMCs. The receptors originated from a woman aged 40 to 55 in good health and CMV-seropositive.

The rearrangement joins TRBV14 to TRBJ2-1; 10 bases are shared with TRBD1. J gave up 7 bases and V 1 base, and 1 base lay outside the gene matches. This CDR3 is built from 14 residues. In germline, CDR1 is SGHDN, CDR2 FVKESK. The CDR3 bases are TGTGCCAGCAGCCAAGGGACAGGGGGGAATGAGCAGTTCTTC. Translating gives CASSQGTGGNEQFF.

The CDR3 nucleotides are TGTGCCAGCAGCTTTAGCGGGGGGGCCCTTGGGGAGACCCAGTACTTC. Translating gives CASSFSGGALGETQYF. The chain carries TRBV7-7 and TRBJ2-5, with 11 bases identical to TRBD2. The CDR3 has 16 residues. Germline V gene data show CDR1 as SSHAT and CDR2 as FNYEAQ (reference sequence). V dropped 3 bases and J dropped 5; count of bases not matched to a gene: 8.

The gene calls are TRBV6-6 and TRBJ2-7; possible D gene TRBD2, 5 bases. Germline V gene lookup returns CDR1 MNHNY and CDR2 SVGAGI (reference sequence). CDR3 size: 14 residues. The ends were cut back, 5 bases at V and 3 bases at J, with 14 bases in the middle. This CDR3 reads CASSLGLFYYEQYF. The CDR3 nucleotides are TGTGCCAGCAGTCTTGGACTGTTCTACTACGAGCAGTACTTC.

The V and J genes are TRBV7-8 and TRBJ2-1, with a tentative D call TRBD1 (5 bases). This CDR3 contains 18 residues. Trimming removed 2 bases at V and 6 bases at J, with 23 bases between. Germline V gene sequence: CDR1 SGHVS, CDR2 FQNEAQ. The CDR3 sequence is CASSLLAGLKVRGNEQFF. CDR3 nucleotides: TGTGCCAGCAGCTTATTAGCAGGGCTCAAGGTTAGGGGCAATGAGCAGTTCTTC.

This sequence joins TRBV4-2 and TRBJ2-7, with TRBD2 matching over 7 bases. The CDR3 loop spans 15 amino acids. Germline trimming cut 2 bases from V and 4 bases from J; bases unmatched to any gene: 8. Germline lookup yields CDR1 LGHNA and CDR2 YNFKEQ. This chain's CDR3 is CASSQSAGMWYEQYF. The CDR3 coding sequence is TGTGCCAGCAGCCAATCAGCGGGAATGTGGTACGAGCAGTACTTC.

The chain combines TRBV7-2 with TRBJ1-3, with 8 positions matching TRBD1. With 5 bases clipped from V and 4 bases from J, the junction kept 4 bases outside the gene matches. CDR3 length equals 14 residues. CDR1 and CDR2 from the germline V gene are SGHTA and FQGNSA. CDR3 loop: CASSLDRGGNTIYF. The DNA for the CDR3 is TGTGCCAGCAGCCTAGACAGGGGCGGAAACACCATATATTTT.

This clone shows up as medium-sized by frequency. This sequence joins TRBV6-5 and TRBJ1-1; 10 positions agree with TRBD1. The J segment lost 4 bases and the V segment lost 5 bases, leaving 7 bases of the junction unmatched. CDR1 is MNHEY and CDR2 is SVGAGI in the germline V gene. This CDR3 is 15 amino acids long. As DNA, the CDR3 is TGTGCCAGCAGTCCTGACAGGGGGCAAGGCACTGAAGCTTTCTTT. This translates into CASSPDRGQGTEAFF.

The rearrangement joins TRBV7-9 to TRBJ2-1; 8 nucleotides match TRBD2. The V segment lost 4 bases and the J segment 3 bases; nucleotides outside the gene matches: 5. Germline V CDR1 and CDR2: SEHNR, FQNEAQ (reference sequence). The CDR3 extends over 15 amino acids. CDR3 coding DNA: TGTGCCAGCAGCTCCCCAGCGGGAGTCTACAATGAGCAGTTCTTC. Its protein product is CASSSPAGVYNEQFF.

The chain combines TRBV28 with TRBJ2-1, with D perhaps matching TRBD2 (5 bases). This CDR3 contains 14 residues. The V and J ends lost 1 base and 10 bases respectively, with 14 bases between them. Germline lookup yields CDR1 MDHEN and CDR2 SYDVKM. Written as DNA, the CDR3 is TGTGCCAGCAGTTTATTGGGTCTGGGCGGGGAGCAGTTCTTC. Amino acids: CASSLLGLGGEQFF.

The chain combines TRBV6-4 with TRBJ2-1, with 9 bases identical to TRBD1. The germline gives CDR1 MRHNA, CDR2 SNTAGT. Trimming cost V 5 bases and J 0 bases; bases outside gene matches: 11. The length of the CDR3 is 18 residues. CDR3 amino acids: CASSPGQGDYNSYNEQFF. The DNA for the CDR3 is TGTGCCAGCAGTCCGGGACAGGGAGACTATAACTCCTACAATGAGCAGTTCTTC.

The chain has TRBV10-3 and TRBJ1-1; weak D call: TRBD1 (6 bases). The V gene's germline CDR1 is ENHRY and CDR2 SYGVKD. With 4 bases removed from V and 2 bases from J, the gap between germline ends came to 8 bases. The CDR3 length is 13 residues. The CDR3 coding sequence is TGTGCCATCAGTGGGACAGCCAACACTGAAGCTTTCTTT. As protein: CAISGTANTEAFF.

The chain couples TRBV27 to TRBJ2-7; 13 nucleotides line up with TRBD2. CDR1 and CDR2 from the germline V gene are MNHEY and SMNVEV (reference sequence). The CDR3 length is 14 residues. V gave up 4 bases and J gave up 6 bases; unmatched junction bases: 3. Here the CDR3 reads CASSYGLAGAEQYF. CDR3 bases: TGTGCCAGCAGTTATGGACTAGCGGGAGCCGAGCAGTACTTC.

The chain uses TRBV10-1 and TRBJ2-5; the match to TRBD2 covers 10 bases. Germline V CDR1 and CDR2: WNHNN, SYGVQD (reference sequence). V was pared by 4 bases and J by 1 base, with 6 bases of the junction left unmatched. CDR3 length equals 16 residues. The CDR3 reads CASSGRVAGGQETQYF. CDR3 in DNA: TGCGCCAGCAGTGGTAGGGTAGCGGGGGGCCAAGAGACCCAGTACTTC.

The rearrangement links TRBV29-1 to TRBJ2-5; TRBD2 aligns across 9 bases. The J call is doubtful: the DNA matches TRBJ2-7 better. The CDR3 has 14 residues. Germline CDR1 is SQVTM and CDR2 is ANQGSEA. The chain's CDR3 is CSVARGSGGYEQYF. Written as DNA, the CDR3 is TGCAGCGTTGCGAGGGGTAGCGGGGGTTACGAGCAGTACTTC.

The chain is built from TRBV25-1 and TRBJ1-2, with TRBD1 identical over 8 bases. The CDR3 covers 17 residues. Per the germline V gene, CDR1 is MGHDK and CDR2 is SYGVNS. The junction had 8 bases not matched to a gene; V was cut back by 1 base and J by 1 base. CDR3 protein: CASSEWAGGAGNYGYTF. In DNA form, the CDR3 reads TGTGCCAGCAGTGAATGGGCAGGGGGCGCGGGTAACTATGGCTACACCTTC.

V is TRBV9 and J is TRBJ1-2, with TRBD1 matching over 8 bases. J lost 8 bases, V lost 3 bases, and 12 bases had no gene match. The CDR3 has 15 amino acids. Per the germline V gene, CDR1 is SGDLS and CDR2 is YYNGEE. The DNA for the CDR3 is TGTGCCAGCAGCGCCAGACAGGGGAACGTGGGGGGCTACACCTTC. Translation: CASSARQGNVGGYTF.

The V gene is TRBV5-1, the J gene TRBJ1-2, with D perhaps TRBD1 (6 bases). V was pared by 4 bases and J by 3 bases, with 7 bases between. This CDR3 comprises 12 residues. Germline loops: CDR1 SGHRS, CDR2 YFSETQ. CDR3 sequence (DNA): TGCGCCAGCAGCGGGGGCTACTATGGCTACACCTTC. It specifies CASSGGYYGYTF.